A single sample gave rise to the 20 T cell receptor beta chains below, sequenced in a study of T cell responses to AZD1222 COVID-19 vaccine. The protocol was immunoSEQ multiplex PCR, while the TCRdb copy is restricted to in-frame clones and leaves out a portion. The top ten hold roughly 0.87% of the sample, which has approximately 120,000 clones, 93% seen once. Material: peripheral blood, obtained on day 0 of AZD1222 vaccination. The source is an adult in good health.

This chain joins TRBV5-4 and TRBJ2-4, with D perhaps assigned TRBD1 or TRBD2 (5 bases each). The CDR3 extends over 16 amino acids. CDR1 SGHNT and CDR2 YYREEE come from the germline V gene (reference sequence). Trimming shortened V by 0 bases and J by 10 bases, and 20 bases separated the two germline ends. CDR3 protein: CASSLGVGGLGRIQYF. The CDR3 region has the DNA TGTGCCAGCAGCTTGGGGGTCGGCGGGCTGGGACGGATTCAGTACTTC.

The rearrangement uses TRBV9 and TRBJ2-3, with D perhaps matching TRBD1 or TRBD2 (7 bases each). The CDR3 runs to 14 residues. Trimming pared 0 bases from V and 4 bases from J, leaving 9 bases between. Germline CDR1 is SGDLS and CDR2 is YYNGEE. The CDR3 nucleotides are TGTGCCAGCAGCGTAGCAGGGGGGGCAGATACGCAGTATTTT. Protein: CASSVAGGADTQYF.

The chain is built from TRBV7-8 and TRBJ2-7; maybe TRBD1 (6 bases). CDR3 length: 15 amino acids. Trimming pared 1 base from V and 3 bases from J, leaving 13 bases between. Germline CDR1 SGHVS, CDR2 FQNEAQ. CDR3 in amino acids: CASSLGLGQYYEQYF. In DNA form, the CDR3 reads TGTGCCAGCAGCTTAGGACTTGGACAGTACTACGAGCAGTACTTC.

The V gene is TRBV6-5, the J gene TRBJ1-2; D possibly corresponds to TRBD1 (5 bases). The germline V and J ends were trimmed by 6 bases and 3 bases, with 14 bases remaining between them. This CDR3 has 14 residues. Germline CDR1 is MNHEY and CDR2 is SVGAGI. In DNA, the CDR3 is TGTGCCAGCAGCCCGGGGGTGTCATACTATGGCTACACCTTC. Its translation: CASSPGVSYYGYTF.

The chain joins TRBV7-9 to TRBJ2-7, with 8 bases identical to TRBD1. Germline V gene sequence: CDR1 SEHNR, CDR2 FQNEAQ (reference sequence). The CDR3 has 16 residues. Trimming cost V 2 bases and J 5 bases; bases outside gene matches: 11. CDR3 coding DNA: TGTGCCAGCAGCTTACAATATGGGACAGGTGGCCACGAGCAGTACTTC. It is translated as CASSLQYGTGGHEQYF.

The rearrangement links TRBV27 to TRBJ1-5; 8 nucleotides align to TRBD1. CDR1 is MNHEY and CDR2 is SMNVEV in the germline V gene (reference sequence). With V trimmed by 2 bases and J by 0 bases, 3 bases remained unmatched. The CDR3 covers 16 residues. CDR3 DNA sequence: TGTGCCAGCAGTTTAAACAGGGGGAATAGCAATCAGCCCCAGCATTTT. Its translation: CASSLNRGNSNQPQHF.

J is TRBJ1-6 and V is TRBV7-9; D unresolved. This CDR3 contains 16 residues. Germline CDR1 is SEHNR and CDR2 is FQNEAQ (reference sequence). The V end was cut by 2 bases, the J end by 10 bases, with 18 bases between. In DNA, the CDR3 is TGTGCCAGCAGCTTAATTGGGGAATTCCCGAACTCACCCCTCCACTTT. Translation gives CASSLIGEFPNSPLHF. The variable domain in full, with the rest retrieved from reference TRBV7-9 and TRBJ1-6, is DTGVSQNPRHKITKRGQNVTFRCDPISEHNRLYWYRQTLGQGPEFLTYFQNEAQLEKSRLLSDRFSAERPKGSFSTLEIQRTEQGDSAMYLCASSLIGEFPNSPLHFGNGTRLTVT.

This chain connects TRBV5-6 to TRBJ2-7; 8 bases are a match to TRBD2. The junction had 3 bases not matched to a gene; V was cut back by 4 bases and J by 6 bases. The CDR3 is 12 amino acids. Germline CDR1 SGHDT, CDR2 YYEEEE. CDR3 nucleotides: TGTGCCAGCAGCCCGGGGGGGGCCGAGCAGTACTTC. This codes for CASSPGGAEQYF.

The genes are TRBV4-1 and TRBJ2-3; 7 bases are a match to TRBD2. The J segment lost 4 bases and the V segment lost 4 bases, leaving 17 bases of the junction unmatched. The germline V gene has CDR1 MGHRA and CDR2 YSYEKL. The CDR3 runs 18 residues. The CDR3 nucleotides read TGCGCCAGCAGCCCATCTCGGGCGTCGGGGGGAATAGCAGATACGCAGTATTTT. It codes for CASSPSRASGGIADTQYF.

This clone appeared a single time. V is TRBV20-1 and J is TRBJ1-1; D is unresolved. Germline assignment: CDR1 DFQATT and CDR2 SNEGSKA (reference sequence). The CDR3 consists of 11 residues. CDR3 nucleotide sequence: TGCAGGGCCGATATGAACACTGAAGCTTTCTTT. Translated: CRADMNTEAFF.

The rearrangement links TRBV6-5 to TRBJ2-1; D unclear. This CDR3 spans 13 amino acids. V shed 6 bases and J shed 1 base, with 7 bases lying between them. Germline lookup yields CDR1 MNHEY and CDR2 SVGAGI. Here the CDR3 reads CASRGRSYNEQFF. For the CDR3, the DNA is TGTGCCAGCAGGGGCAGATCCTACAATGAGCAGTTCTTC.

The chain has TRBV2 and TRBJ1-3; TRBD1 agrees at 7 bases. The V gene end was trimmed by 6 bases and the J gene end by 0 bases; junction bases not matched to a gene: 8. The CDR3 is 16 amino acids. In germline, CDR1 is SNHLY, CDR2 FYNNEI. CDR3 DNA sequence: TGTGCCAGCAGGGCGGGGACAGCGATCTCTGGAAACACCATATATTTT. Protein sequence: CASRAGTAISGNTIYF.

This clone was seen a single time. This sequence joins TRBV6-5 and TRBJ2-7; D gene unclear. The CDR3 sequence is 15 residues long. With 0 bases removed from V and 1 base from J, the gap between germline ends came to 10 bases. From germline, CDR1 is MNHEY and CDR2 SVGAGI. As DNA, the CDR3 is TGTGCCAGCAGTTACTCCGATTTGGGGTCCTACGAGCAGTACTTC. Residues: CASSYSDLGSYEQYF.

This clone was detected once. The V call is TRBV10-3, the J call TRBJ2-1; D might be TRBD1 or TRBD2, each matching 5 bases. Germline-derived CDR1 and CDR2 are ENHRY and SYGVKD. V shed 5 bases and J shed 10 bases, with 18 bases lying between them. This CDR3 is built from 14 residues. DNA for the CDR3: TGTGCCATCAGTTCTGGGACCATCGGCGGGGAGCAGTTCTTC. Protein: CAISSGTIGGEQFF.

The CDR3 loop reads CASSLDRTSAYNEQFF. Here the CDR3 DNA reads TGTGCCAGCAGCTTAGACCGGACTAGCGCGTACAATGAGCAGTTCTTC. This sequence joins TRBV7-6 and TRBJ2-1, with 9 bases aligning to TRBD2. The CDR3 is 16 amino acids. The V segment lost 1 base and the J segment 4 bases; nucleotides outside the gene matches: 5. Per the germline V gene, CDR1 is SGHVS and CDR2 is FNYEAQ.

The chain employs TRBV7-6 and TRBJ1-1; D not resolved. CDR3 length: 13 amino acids. CDR1 and CDR2 from the germline V gene are SGHVS and FNYEAQ. The V end was cut by 1 base, the J end by 1 base, with 4 bases between. CDR3 loop: CASSLGSNTEAFF. DNA for the CDR3: TGTGCCAGCAGCTTAGGGTCGAACACTGAAGCTTTCTTT.

V and J are TRBV18 and TRBJ1-1; D call uncertain. This CDR3 region has 13 residues. CDR1 and CDR2 from the germline V gene are KGHSH and LQKENI. Trimming shortened V by 1 base and J by 7 bases, and 10 bases separated the two germline ends. CDR3 loop: CASSPLGHFEAFF. In DNA form, the CDR3 reads TGTGCCAGCTCACCACTAGGGCATTTTGAAGCTTTCTTT.

A single count supports this clone. The junction does not match germline at one end; this may be a read error. The rearrangement joins TRBV10-3 to TRBJ2-5; either TRBD1 or TRBD2 may fit D (5 bases each). CDR3 size: 12 residues. Germline V gene data show CDR1 as ENHRY and CDR2 as SYGVKD. CDR3 residues: CAISRDQETQYF. The CDR3 coding sequence is TGTGCCATCAGTCGGGACCAGGAGACCCAGTACTTC.

The chain joins TRBV5-6 to TRBJ2-3, with a weak D call TRBD2 (5 bases). The germline V and J ends were trimmed by 3 bases and 2 bases, with 10 bases remaining between them. The CDR3 runs 14 residues. Germline loops: CDR1 SGHDT, CDR2 YYEEEE. The chain's CDR3 is CASSWGADTDTQYF. CDR3 in DNA: TGTGCCAGCAGCTGGGGAGCGGACACAGATACGCAGTATTTT.

The gene calls are TRBV5-1 and TRBJ2-7; 12 bases agree with TRBD2. There are 16 residues in the CDR3. Per germline, CDR1 SGHRS and CDR2 YFSETQ. The junction had 6 bases not matched to a gene; V was cut back by 2 bases and J by 3 bases. DNA of the CDR3: TGCGCCAGCAGCTTTAGGACTAGCGGGGTACGCTACGAGCAGTACTTC. It codes for CASSFRTSGVRYEQYF.